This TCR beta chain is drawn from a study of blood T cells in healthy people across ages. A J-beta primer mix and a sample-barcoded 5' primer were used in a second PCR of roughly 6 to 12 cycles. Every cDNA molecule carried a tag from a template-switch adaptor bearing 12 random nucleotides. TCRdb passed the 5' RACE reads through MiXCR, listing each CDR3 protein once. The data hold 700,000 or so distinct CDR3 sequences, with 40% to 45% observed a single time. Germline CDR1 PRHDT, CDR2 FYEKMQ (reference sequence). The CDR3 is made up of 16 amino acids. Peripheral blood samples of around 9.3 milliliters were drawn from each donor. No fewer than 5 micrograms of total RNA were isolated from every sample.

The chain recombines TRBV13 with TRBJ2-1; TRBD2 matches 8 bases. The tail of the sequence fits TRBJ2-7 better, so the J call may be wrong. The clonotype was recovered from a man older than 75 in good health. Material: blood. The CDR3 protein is CASSSTLTGGYNEQYF. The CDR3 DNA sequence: TGTGCCAGCAGCTCGACCTTAACGGGAGGGTACAATGAGCAGTACTTC.